This T cell receptor (beta chain) is drawn from a study of cytomegalovirus exposure and HLA in healthy donors. About the research overall: Assignment to the Caucasian-associated ancestry cluster applied to about 80% of the approximately 400 genotyped donors.

Points from the study as a whole: Roughly uniform sequencing depth across donors was assumed, possibly incorrectly. In vitro confirmation showed three CMV-associated chains to be CMV antigen specific.

Deletions cut 7 bases from V and 6 bases from J, with 21 bases between. CDR1 is MDHEN, CDR2 SYDVKM, per germline. The CDR3 sequence is 15 residues long. With 60 Vbeta and 13 Jbeta primers, the PCR was carried out. Clones were read by immunoSEQ multiplex PCR, and TCRdb kept only the in-frame ones, dropping some. The table records about 160,000 clones, around nine tenths of them present only once. As to this clone: What it binds is not known.

The receptor comes from a woman aged 25 to 39 in good health and CMV-seronegative. The sequenced sample consisted of PBMCs. V gene TRBV28 combines with J gene TRBJ2-5; D might be TRBD2 (5 bases). The CDR3 DNA sequence: TGTGCCAGCATCCTCTCCGGGGAGCGAGGGAAGACCCAGTACTTC. This sequence encodes CASILSGERGKTQYF. Full variable domain (missing parts from reference TRBV28 and TRBJ2-5): DVKVTQSSRYLVKRTGEKVFLECVQDMDHENMFWYRQDPGLGLRLIYFSYDVKMKEKGDIPEGYSVSREKKERFSLILESASTNQTSMYLCASILSGERGKTQYFGPGTRLLVL.